This TCR beta chain was recorded in a study of CD8 T cells in ankylosing spondylitis. Findings and caveats of the study: For ankylosing spondylitis blood, a TCR beta motif of 8 or 9 highly homologous variants appeared characteristic. Clones linked to disease, bearing a CD8+ phenotype, were relatively rare in peripheral blood. Disease-linked clones reportedly concentrated significantly in matched ankylosing spondylitis synovial fluid.

TCRdb redid the calling of the 5' RACE reads with MiXCR, one entry per CDR3 protein. This table has more than 200,000 distinct CDR3 sequences, about 24% appearing once. Of note for this clonotype: Its antigen is unknown.

The length of the CDR3 is 9 residues. The germline CDR1 and CDR2 sequences are DFQATT and SNEGSKA (reference sequence). V lost 8 bases and J lost 6, with 5 bases in between. Material for sequencing was blood, either unsorted or a sorted T cell fraction (not recorded which). This chain links TRBV20-1 with TRBJ1-5, with D hard to call. This clonotype originated in a male donor with ankylosing spondylitis or in good health (not recorded which). CDR3 protein: CSMGQPQHF. The CDR3 DNA reads as TGCAGTATGGGTCAGCCCCAGCATTTT.